This TCR beta chain was identified during a study of CD8 T cells in Susac syndrome. Random hexamers were used to reverse transcribe the RNA input (about 0.45 to 1 ug). Using its own MiXCR run on the immunoSEQ multiplex PCR reads, TCRdb lists one record per CDR3 protein. Among around 90,000 distinct CDR3 sequences listed, approximately 96% were seen once. CDR1 and CDR2 from the germline V gene are MNHEY and SVGAGI. With 2 bases removed from V and 5 bases from J, the gap between germline ends came to 18 bases. The CDR3 sequence is 16 residues long. The sample comprised CD8+ T cells from PBMCs. The chain is built from TRBV6-5 and TRBJ2-5; tentative D call: TRBD2 (6 bases). This TCR came from a human donor with Susac syndrome. The CDR3 DNA sequence: TGTGCCAGCAGTTACCCCTCGGGGGACCCCGGGGAGACCCAGTACTTC. Translating it yields CASSYPSGDPGETQYF.